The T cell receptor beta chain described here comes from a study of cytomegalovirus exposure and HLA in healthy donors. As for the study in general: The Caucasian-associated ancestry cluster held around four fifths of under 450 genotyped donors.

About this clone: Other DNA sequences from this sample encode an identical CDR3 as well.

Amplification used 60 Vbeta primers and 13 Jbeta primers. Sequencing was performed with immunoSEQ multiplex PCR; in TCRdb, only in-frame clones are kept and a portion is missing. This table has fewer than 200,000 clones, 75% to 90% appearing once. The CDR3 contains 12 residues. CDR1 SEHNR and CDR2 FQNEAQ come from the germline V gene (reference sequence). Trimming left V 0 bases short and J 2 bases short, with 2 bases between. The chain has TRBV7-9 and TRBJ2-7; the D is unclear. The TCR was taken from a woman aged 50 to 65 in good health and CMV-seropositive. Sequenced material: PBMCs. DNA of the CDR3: TGTGCCAGCAGCTTAGCCGCCTACGAGCAGTACTTC. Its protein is CASSLAAYEQYF.